The rows below give T cell receptor beta chains drawn from one sample of a study of control samples from healthy donors and cancer patients. Sequencing was performed with immunoSEQ multiplex PCR; in TCRdb, only in-frame clones are kept and a portion is missing. The sample holds 100,000 to 150,000 clones, over 75% seen once. Specimen: blood. These receptors were taken from a man aged 35 to 55 in good health. Each CDR3 is given with its conserved first and last residue. Clone size is stated in some rows and not others, as once, few, many or a class when expanded.

CDR3 protein: CASSSLGDSPLHF
clone size: .
V gene: TRBV6-6

CDR3 protein: CASSPRDIIFPRGYTF
clone size: .
V gene: TRBV5-1

CDR3 protein: CAWSSTGWGGQGYTF
clone size: .
V gene: TRBV30

CDR3 protein: CSAGGGGNQPQHF
clone size: .
V gene: TRBV6-5

CDR3 protein: CASSLFRESGGDTQYF
clone size: .
V gene: TRBV5-1

CDR3 protein: CASSEGLYNEQFF
clone size: .
V gene: TRBV2

CDR3 protein: CASSRGNNQPQHF
clone size: .
V gene: TRBV5-5

CDR3 protein: CASSAKNRDTATNEKLFF
clone size: .
V gene: TRBV5-1

CDR3 protein: CATSAPDRGPDLSNQPQHF
clone size: .
V gene: TRBV24-1

CDR3 protein: CASSPSYREGGTF
clone size: .
V gene: TRBV9

CDR3 protein: CASSPSPVSNEQFF
clone size: .
V gene: TRBV5-1

CDR3 protein: CASSVLAGLQETQYF
clone size: .
V gene: TRBV9

CDR3 protein: CASSPPSVGAEAFF
clone size: .
V gene: TRBV18

CDR3 protein: CASSTGRGETQYF
clone size: few
V gene: TRBV19

CDR3 protein: CASSVKSDEQFF
clone size: large
V gene: TRBV9

CDR3 protein: CASSPGLQGATTRELFF
clone size: .
V gene: TRBV18

CDR3 protein: CSSGGAYGYTF
clone size: .
V gene: TRBV20-1

CDR3 protein: CASSVHTEAFF
clone size: .
V gene: TRBV10-2

CDR3 protein: CATSDSSGTSFRELFF
clone size: .
V gene: TRBV24-1

CDR3 protein: CASSFGLAEQFF
clone size: .
V gene: TRBV27

CDR3 protein: CASSVGVGGSEQYF
clone size: .
V gene: TRBV9

CDR3 protein: CAWSSGGPIEQYF
clone size: .
V gene: TRBV30

CDR3 protein: CASSPQREHGYTF
clone size: .
V gene: TRBV18

CDR3 protein: CASSVEDSVDSYEQYF
clone size: .
V gene: TRBV9

CDR3 protein: CASNGGRYQETQYF
clone size: .
V gene: TRBV9

CDR3 protein: CASSPSKPGNSPLHF
clone size: .
V gene: TRBV5-1

CDR3 protein: CASSVDRNSYNSPLHF
clone size: .
V gene: TRBV9

CDR3 protein: CASSSDQGIGGNSPLHF
clone size: .
V gene: TRBV19

CDR3 protein: CASSLGLNLAGNSPLHF
clone size: .
V gene: TRBV5-1

CDR3 protein: CASSWRGGSNEKLFF
clone size: .
V gene: TRBV7-9

CDR3 protein: CASSHSGTNAYEQYF
clone size: .
V gene: TRBV5-1

CDR3 protein: CASSQDDGGPYEQYF
clone size: .
V gene: TRBV4-1

CDR3 protein: CASSFGGQETQYF
clone size: .
V gene: TRBV5-1

CDR3 protein: CASRKPGTYEQYF
clone size: once
V gene: TRBV6-5

CDR3 protein: CASSLSRTSGGYTDTQYF
clone size: .
V gene: TRBV5-1

CDR3 protein: CASSQQGGNSPLHF
clone size: .
V gene: TRBV27

CDR3 protein: CASSPIRDRNYGYTF
clone size: .
V gene: TRBV14

CDR3 protein: CASSIRSGGSTDTQYF
clone size: .
V gene: TRBV19

CDR3 protein: CASSLPRSIESSYEQYF
clone size: .
V gene: TRBV27

CDR3 protein: CASSLGGGARSTGELFF
clone size: .
V gene: TRBV5-4

CDR3 protein: CASRLQGAGNTIYF
clone size: .
V gene: TRBV5-1

CDR3 protein: CATSDLGDRGTDTQYF
clone size: .
V gene: TRBV24-1

CDR3 protein: CASQGSGGGYEQYF
clone size: .
V gene: TRBV28

CDR3 protein: CSARAGSTQYF
clone size: once
V gene: TRBV20-1

CDR3 protein: CASSIEASPGGLFF
clone size: .
V gene: TRBV19

CDR3 protein: CASSLAGGAGGNTIYF
clone size: .
V gene: TRBV5-4

CDR3 protein: CASSWGTDYGYTF
clone size: .
V gene: TRBV5-4

CDR3 protein: CASSFWGWSYGYTF
clone size: .
V gene: TRBV6-2/TRBV6-3

CDR3 protein: CAWLDRNTEAFF
clone size: .
V gene: TRBV30

CDR3 protein: CASDAGTGRTGELFF
clone size: .
V gene: TRBV9

CDR3 protein: CASSFSGGALNEQFF
clone size: .
V gene: TRBV5-4

CDR3 protein: CASSYGTPRYEQYF
clone size: few
V gene: TRBV2

CDR3 protein: CASSVPGEKGGNQPQHF
clone size: .
V gene: TRBV9